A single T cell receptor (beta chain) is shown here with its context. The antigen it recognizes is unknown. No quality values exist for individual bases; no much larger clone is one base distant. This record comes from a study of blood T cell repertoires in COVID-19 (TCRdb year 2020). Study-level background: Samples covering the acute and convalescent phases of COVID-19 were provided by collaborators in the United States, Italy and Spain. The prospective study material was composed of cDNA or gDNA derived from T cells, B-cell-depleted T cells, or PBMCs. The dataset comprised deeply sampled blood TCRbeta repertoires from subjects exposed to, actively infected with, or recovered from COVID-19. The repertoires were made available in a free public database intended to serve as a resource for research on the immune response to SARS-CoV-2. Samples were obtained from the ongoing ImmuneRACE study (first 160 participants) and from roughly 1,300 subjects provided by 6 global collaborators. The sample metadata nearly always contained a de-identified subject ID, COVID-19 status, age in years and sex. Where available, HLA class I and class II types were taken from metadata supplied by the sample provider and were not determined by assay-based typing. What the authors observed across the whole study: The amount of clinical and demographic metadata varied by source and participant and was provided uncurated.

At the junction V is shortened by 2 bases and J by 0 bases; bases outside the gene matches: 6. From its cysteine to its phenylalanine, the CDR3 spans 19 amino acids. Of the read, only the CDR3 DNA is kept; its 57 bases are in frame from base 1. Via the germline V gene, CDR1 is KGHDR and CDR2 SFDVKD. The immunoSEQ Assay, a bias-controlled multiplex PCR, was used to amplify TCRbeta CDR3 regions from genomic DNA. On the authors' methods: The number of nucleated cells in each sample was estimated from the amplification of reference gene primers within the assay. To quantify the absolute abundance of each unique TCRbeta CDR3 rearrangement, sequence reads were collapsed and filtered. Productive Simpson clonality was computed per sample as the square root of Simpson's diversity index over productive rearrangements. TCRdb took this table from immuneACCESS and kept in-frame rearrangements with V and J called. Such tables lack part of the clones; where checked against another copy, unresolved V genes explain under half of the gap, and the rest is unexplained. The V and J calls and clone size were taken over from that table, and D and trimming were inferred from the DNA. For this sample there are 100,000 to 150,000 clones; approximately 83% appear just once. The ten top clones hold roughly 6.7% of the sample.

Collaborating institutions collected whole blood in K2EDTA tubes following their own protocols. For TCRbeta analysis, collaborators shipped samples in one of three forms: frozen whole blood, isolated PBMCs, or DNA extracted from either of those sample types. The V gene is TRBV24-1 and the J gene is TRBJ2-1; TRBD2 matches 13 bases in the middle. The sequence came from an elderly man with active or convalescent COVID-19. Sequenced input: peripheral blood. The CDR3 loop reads CATSDSLAGGKSSYNEQFF. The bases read TGTGCCACCAGTGATTCACTAGCGGGAGGGAAGAGCTCCTACAATGAGCAGTTCTTC.